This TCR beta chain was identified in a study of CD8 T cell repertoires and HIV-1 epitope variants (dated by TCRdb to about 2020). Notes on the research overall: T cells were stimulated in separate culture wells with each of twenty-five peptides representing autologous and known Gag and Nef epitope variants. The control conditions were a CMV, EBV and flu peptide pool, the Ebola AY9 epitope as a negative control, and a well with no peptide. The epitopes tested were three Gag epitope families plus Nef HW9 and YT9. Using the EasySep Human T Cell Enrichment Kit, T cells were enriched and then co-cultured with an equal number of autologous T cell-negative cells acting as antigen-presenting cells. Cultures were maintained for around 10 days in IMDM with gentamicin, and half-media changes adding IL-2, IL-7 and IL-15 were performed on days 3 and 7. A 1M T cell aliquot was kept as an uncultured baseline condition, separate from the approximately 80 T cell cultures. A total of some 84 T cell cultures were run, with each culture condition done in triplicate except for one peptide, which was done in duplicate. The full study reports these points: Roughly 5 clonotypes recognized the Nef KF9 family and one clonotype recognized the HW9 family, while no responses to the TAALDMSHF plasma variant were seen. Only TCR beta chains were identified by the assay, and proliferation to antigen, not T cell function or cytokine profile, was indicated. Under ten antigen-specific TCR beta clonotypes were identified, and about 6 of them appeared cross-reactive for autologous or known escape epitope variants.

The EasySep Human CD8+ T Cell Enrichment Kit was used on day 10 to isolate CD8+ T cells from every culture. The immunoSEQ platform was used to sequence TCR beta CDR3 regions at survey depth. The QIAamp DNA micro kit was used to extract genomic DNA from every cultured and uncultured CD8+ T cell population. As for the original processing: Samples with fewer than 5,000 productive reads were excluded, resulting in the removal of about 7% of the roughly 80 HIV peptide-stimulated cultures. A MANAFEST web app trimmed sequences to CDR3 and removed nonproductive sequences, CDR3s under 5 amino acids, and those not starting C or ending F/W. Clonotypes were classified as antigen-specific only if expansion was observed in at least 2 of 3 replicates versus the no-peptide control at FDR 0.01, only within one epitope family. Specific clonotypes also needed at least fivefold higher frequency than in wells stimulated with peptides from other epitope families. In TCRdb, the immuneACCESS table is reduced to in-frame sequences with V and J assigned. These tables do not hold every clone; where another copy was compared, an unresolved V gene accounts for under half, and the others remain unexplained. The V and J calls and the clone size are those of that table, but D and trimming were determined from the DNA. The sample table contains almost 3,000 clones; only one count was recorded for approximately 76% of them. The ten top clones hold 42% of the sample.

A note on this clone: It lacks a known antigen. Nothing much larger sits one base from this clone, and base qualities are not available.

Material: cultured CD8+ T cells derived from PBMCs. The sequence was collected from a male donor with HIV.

In nucleotides, the sequence is TGCAGCGTTGAAGATCCGACTGATTCCTACTACGAGCAGTACTTC. Its translation is CSVEDPTDSYYEQYF. The rearrangement combines TRBV29-1 with TRBJ2-7; no confident D gene assignment can be made. V loses 0 bases of germline sequence and J loses 3 bases, and the interval between the two ends is 15 bases. Taken from cysteine to phenylalanine, the CDR3 has 15 residues. Only CDR3 DNA is held: 45 bases, read in frame from base 1. Based on the germline V gene, the CDR1 and CDR2 sequences are SQVTM and ANQGSEA.